This TCR beta chain came from a study of CXCR3-negative and CXCR3-positive naive CD8 T cells (dated by TCRdb to between 2018 and 2020). Study-wide context: In total, about 140 million TRB reads were obtained, or roughly 1.5 +/- 0.3 million reads per library. Diversity and physicochemical repertoire analyses were performed on about a dozen donors pooled from two independent experiments. Naive subsets from about 5 donors and memory cells from 3 donors were included in the TRBV-TRBJ cluster analysis.

For this clonotype: Which antigen it targets is not known.

Reading the germline V gene (reference sequence) gives CDR1 SEHNR and CDR2 FQNEAQ. The CDR3 numbers 15 residues from cysteine through phenylalanine. The record lacks a DNA sequence. Each CD8+ T cell subset was flow-sorted in triplicate, with some 300,000 cells per subset placed directly into RLT lysis buffer. Naive CD8+ T cells were defined stringently as CD45RO-CCR7+CD27+CD95- to exclude memory contaminants. Using standard density gradient centrifugation, peripheral blood mononuclear cells were isolated from buffy coats. Naive CXCR3-negative and CXCR3-positive CD8+ T cells were flow-sorted using a FACSAria III. Total RNA was extracted from sorted cells using an RNeasy Mini Kit. The run used a NextSeq 550. The Human TCR Profiling Kit (MiLaboratory) was used to make UMI-labeled 5' RACE TRB cDNA libraries. cDNA synthesis used the entire amount of extracted RNA, and PCR amplification then used the entire amount of cDNA produced. Libraries were prepared in parallel with an identical number of PCR cycles. As for the authors' bioinformatics: With a minimum of two reads required per UMI, MIGEC and MiXCR pulled out about 52,000 +/- 9,100 unique UMI-labeled TRB cDNA molecules from each library. Each library averaged about 37,000 +/- 9,700 functional in-frame TRB CDR3 nucleotide clonotypes without stop codons. After downsampling to 5000 UMI-labeled TRB molecules per sample, diversity metrics such as normalized Shannon-Wiener and Chao1 were calculated in VDJtools. VDJtools was used to calculate clonotype-size-weighted physicochemical properties of the central five CDR3 residues, namely interaction energy, strength, volume and Kidera factor 4. Through TCRdb reprocessing, the reads give one entry per CDR3 protein sequence; DNA is omitted. For this entry, the V and J calls and clone size follow TCRdb and not the study's own pipeline. This sample's table has entries for about 150,000 distinct CDR3 sequences. 0.45% to 0.55% of the sample comes from the top ten.

What the work shows at the level of the full study, not this receptor alone: Naive CXCR3-negative and CXCR3-positive cells from the same donor showed similar TRBV-TRBJ usage, whereas memory cells showed distinct patterns. Because CXCR3 expression was partially decreased after cryopreservation, freshly isolated PBMCs were used for most assays. Comparably high repertoire diversity was found in both naive subsets, whereas much lower repertoire diversity was found in memory CD8+ T cells. Because surface CD5, which is linked to self-reactivity in mice, was comparable between the naive subsets, TCR interaction strength was also inferred from the physicochemical properties of TRB CDR3s. TRB CDR3s from CXCR3-positive naive cells showed higher hydrophobicity (lower Kidera factor 4), lower energy, and higher strength and volume indices than CXCR3-negative naive cells.

The clonotype was recovered from a human donor in good health. Some clones in this sample may be carry-over from other donors' samples. The sequence links TRBV7-9 to TRBJ2-3; TCRdb's D call of TRBD1 is untestable without DNA. The sample comprised naive CXCR3+ CD8+ T cells from blood. The label giving this sample's cell subset or site can be read as: CD45RO-CCR7+CD27+CD95- naive CD8+ T cells expressing CXCR3 (TNR3+). The CDR3 protein: CASSHSTGSADTQYF.